The 6 T cell receptor beta chains below were found in one sample sequenced in a study of T cell responses to AZD1222 COVID-19 vaccine. Profiled with immunoSEQ multiplex PCR; TCRdb holds only in-frame clones, not every one. The data contain about 120,000 clones, over 75% of them singletons. The sample in question was peripheral blood, obtained 28 days after the second dose of the MenACWY control vaccine. These receptors originate from an adult who received the MenACWY meningococcal vaccine as a control.

This clone was observed a handful of times. The chain uses TRBV9 and TRBJ2-2, with D unclear. CDR3 length equals 14 residues. The germline V and J ends were trimmed by 0 bases and 6 bases, with 9 bases remaining between them. Germline V CDR1 and CDR2: SGDLS, YYNGEE. CDR3 DNA: TGTGCCAGCAGCGTAGCTTCGGGCTCCGGGGAGCTGTTTTTT. It encodes CASSVASGSGELFF.

CDR3 region: CASSLTRDGNTQYF. The CDR3 DNA is TGCGCCAGCAGCTTGACCAGAGATGGGAATACGCAGTATTTT. The chain combines TRBV5-1 with TRBJ2-3; no definite D call. The CDR3 sequence is 14 residues long. Looked up from germline, CDR1 is SGHRS and CDR2 is YFSETQ. Trimming left V 1 base short and J 7 bases short, with 13 bases between.

The genes are TRBV14 and TRBJ2-1; D is undetermined. This CDR3 is built from 13 residues. Per the germline V gene, CDR1 is SGHDN and CDR2 is FVKESK. Trimming removed 8 bases from V and 0 bases from J, with 8 bases in between. The CDR3: CASAEFSYNEQFF. For the CDR3, the DNA is TGTGCCAGCGCGGAATTCTCCTACAATGAGCAGTTCTTC.

The genes are TRBV19 and TRBJ1-1; D is undetermined. V lost 1 base and J lost 0, with 6 bases in between. CDR1 is LNHDA, CDR2 SQIVND, per germline (reference sequence). The CDR3 contains 14 residues. The CDR3 DNA sequence: TGTGCCAGTAGTATAGGGAACGTGAACACTGAAGCTTTCTTT. Its protein is CASSIGNVNTEAFF.

The chain recombines TRBV2 with TRBJ1-1; the D gene is possibly TRBD1 (6 bases). This CDR3 is built from 12 residues. The V end was cut by 4 bases, the J end by 10 bases, with 13 bases between. Germline V gene lookup returns CDR1 SNHLY and CDR2 FYNNEI. CDR3: CASSVNDRRAFF. CDR3 in DNA: TGTGCCAGCAGTGTCAATGACAGGCGAGCTTTCTTT.

This chain links TRBV6-1 with TRBJ1-1, with unresolved D. Germline V gene lookup returns CDR1 MNHNS and CDR2 SASEGT. V lost 3 bases to trimming and J lost 0 bases, with 5 bases between them. This CDR3 comprises 13 residues. CDR3 loop: CASSDLLNTEAFF. The DNA for the CDR3 is TGTGCCAGCAGTGACCTTCTGAACACTGAAGCTTTCTTT.